The 5 T cell receptor beta chains below come from one sample, sequenced in a study of T-cell reconstitution after alpha-beta-depleted transplantation in children. Unique molecular identifiers were incorporated during preparation of the TCRbeta library. TCRdb recomputed calls from the PCR reads with MiXCR, one row per CDR3 protein. The sample gives approximately 270,000 distinct CDR3 sequences, roughly a quarter of which show up once; about 5% is in the top ten. The sequencing used PBMCs, mostly from graft donor cells, collected 360 days after TCRalphabeta/CD19-depleted stem cell transplant. These receptors were obtained from a female patient aged 2 to 10 who had a stem cell transplant for congenital amegakaryocytic thrombocytopenia, so the T cells may come from the graft donor.

The rearrangement links TRBV29-1 to TRBJ1-3; D gene ambiguous. Trimming took 7 bases from V and 0 from J, leaving 4 bases between them. The CDR3 runs 11 residues. The germline V gene encodes CDR1 SQVTM and CDR2 ANQGSEA. The CDR3 loop is CSASSGNTIYF. The CDR3 DNA sequence: TGCAGCGCCTCCTCTGGAAACACCATATATTTT.

The genes are TRBV4-3 and TRBJ2-2; 8 bases map to TRBD1. Germline values: CDR1 LGHNA, CDR2 YSLEER. The CDR3 spans 16 residues. Unmatched junction bases numbered 4, after V lost 1 base and J lost 3 bases. The chain's CDR3 is CASSQARQGYTGELFF. CDR3 bases: TGCGCCAGCAGCCAAGCCCGACAGGGGTACACCGGGGAGCTGTTTTTT.

The chain carries TRBV14 and TRBJ1-2; TRBD1 is a possible D gene (5 bases). The CDR3 is 15 residues long. Germline CDR1 SGHDN, CDR2 FVKESK. The germline V and J ends were trimmed by 1 base and 5 bases, with 14 bases remaining between them. DNA of the CDR3: TGTGCCAGCAGCCAAGCGGGACCGCGTCGATATGGCTACACCTTC. Protein: CASSQAGPRRYGYTF. The full variable domain, rest sourced from reference TRBV14 and TRBJ1-2, is EAGVTQFPSHSVIEKGQTVTLRCDPISGHDNLYWYRRVMGKEIKFLLHFVKESKQDESGMPNNRFLAERTGGTYSTLKVQPAELEDSGVYFCASSQAGPRRYGYTFGSGTRLTVV.

About this clonotype itself: The junction differs from germline at one of its ends, possibly a read error. The chain is built from TRBV15 and TRBJ2-4; 9 bases are a match to TRBD2. The V gene's germline CDR1 is LNHNV and CDR2 YYDKDF (reference sequence). The CDR3 runs 17 residues. The chain's CDR3 is CATSREEPGLAQNIQYF. The CDR3 region has the DNA TGTGCCACCAGCAGAGAAGAACCGGGACTAGCCCAAAACATTCAGTACTTC. The full variable domain, rest sourced from reference TRBV15 and TRBJ2-4, is DAMVIQNPRYQVTQFGKPVTLSCSQTLNHNVMYWYQQKSSQAPKLLFHYYDKDFNNEADTPDNFQSRRPNTSFCFLDIRSPGLGDTAMYLCATSREEPGLAQNIQYFGAGTRLSVL.

This clonotype came up once. The chain links TRBV6-5 to TRBJ2-7; D might be TRBD1 (5 bases). Germline V gene sequence: CDR1 MNHEY, CDR2 SVGAGI. V lost 4 bases, J lost 5 bases, and 15 bases lay in between. The CDR3 length is 14 residues. CDR3 coding DNA: TGTGCCAGCAGTTCGCTTACAGGTCGACACGAGCAGTACTTC. It encodes CASSSLTGRHEQYF.